This TCR beta chain appears in the sequencing data of a study of HIV-infected children after antiretroviral therapy interruption. Germline V gene sequence: CDR1 LNHDA, CDR2 SQIVND (reference sequence). V lost 2 bases to trimming and J lost 3 bases; unmatched junction nucleotides: 3. The CDR3 has 14 residues. Unique molecular identifiers were included in an RNA-based 3' RACE TCR library. TCRdb recomputed calls from the 3' RACE reads with MiXCR, one row per CDR3 protein. The sample shows 90,000 or so distinct CDR3 sequences, 6.9% of them seen only once. Treatment of the sample: PENTA 11 planned treatment interruption arm or continuous ART arm.

Source: CD45RA+ CD4+ T cells from PBMCs, pooled from several time points, taken from a donor given antiretroviral therapy, either interrupted or continuous. Subset specified: naive CD4+ CD45RA+ CD45RO- T cells. This TCR was recovered from a pool of human donors with HIV. The chain has TRBV19 and TRBJ1-1; the match to TRBD1 covers 7 bases. In nucleotides, the CDR3 is TGTGCCAGTAGTATAACAGGGGCCTACACTGAAGCTTTCTTT. Translation: CASSITGAYTEAFF. Full variable domain (rest looked up from reference TRBV19 and TRBJ1-1): DGGITQSPKYLFRKEGQNVTLSCEQNLNHDAMYWYRQDPGQGLRLIYYSQIVNDFQKGDIAEGYSVSREKKESFPLTVTSAQKNPTAFYLCASSITGAYTEAFFGQGTRLTVV.